This is a list of T cell receptor beta chains from one sample in a study of blood T cell repertoires in COVID-19. TCRdb's copy holds only in-frame clones and misses some; the assay was immunoSEQ multiplex PCR. The sample carries over 130,000 clones, over 75% recorded once. Sequencing used peripheral blood. These receptor sequences come from a man aged 55 to 70 with active or convalescent COVID-19. The CDR3 runs from the conserved cysteine through the conserved F or W. The order of the fields is CDR3 protein, CDR3 DNA, D gene, clone size, V gene, J gene. D genes are given only for firm matches. Rows give clone size only sometimes, using once, few, many, or a class for an expanded clone.

CDR3 protein: CASTPTTGGSGNTIYF
CDR3 DNA: TGTGCCAGCACTCCTACTACAGGGGGATCTGGAAACACCATATATTTT
D gene: TRBD1
clone size: NA
V gene: TRBV28
J gene: TRBJ1-3

CDR3 protein: CASSVEDSFSGNTIYF
CDR3 DNA: TGTGCCAGCAGCGTAGAGGACAGCTTCTCTGGAAACACCATATATTTT
D gene: NA
clone size: NA
V gene: TRBV9
J gene: TRBJ1-3

CDR3 protein: CSVDSGNQETQYF
CDR3 DNA: TGCAGCGTTGACTCAGGGAACCAAGAGACCCAGTACTTC
D gene: NA
clone size: NA
V gene: TRBV29-1
J gene: TRBJ2-5

CDR3 protein: CASSRGQGWGELFF
CDR3 DNA: TGTGCCAGCAGCCGAGGACAGGGCTGGGGGGAGCTGTTTTTT
D gene: TRBD1
clone size: NA
V gene: TRBV14
J gene: TRBJ2-2

CDR3 protein: CASSLGPGQGYGYTF
CDR3 DNA: TGCGCCAGCAGCTTGGGACCGGGACAGGGCTATGGCTACACCTTC
D gene: TRBD1
clone size: NA
V gene: TRBV5-1
J gene: TRBJ1-2

CDR3 protein: CASSADKNYGYTF
CDR3 DNA: TGTGCCAGCAGTGCGGACAAAAACTATGGCTACACCTTC
D gene: NA
clone size: once
V gene: TRBV2
J gene: TRBJ1-2

CDR3 protein: CASSYSAEGENEQFF
CDR3 DNA: TGTGCCAGCAGCTACTCGGCGGAGGGAGAGAATGAGCAGTTCTTC
D gene: NA
clone size: NA
V gene: TRBV9
J gene: TRBJ2-1

CDR3 protein: CASSLLGGENTGELFF
CDR3 DNA: TGTGCCAGCAGCTTATTGGGCGGGGAAAACACCGGGGAGCTGTTTTTT
D gene: NA
clone size: NA
V gene: TRBV7-3
J gene: TRBJ2-2

CDR3 protein: CASSSAGTGFREQYF
CDR3 DNA: TGTGCCAGCAGTTCAGCCGGGACAGGGTTTCGCGAGCAGTACTTC
D gene: TRBD1
clone size: many
V gene: TRBV28
J gene: TRBJ2-7

CDR3 protein: CASSSGDRGQQFF
CDR3 DNA: TGTGCCAGCAGCTCCGGGGACAGGGGACAGCAGTTCTTC
D gene: TRBD1
clone size: NA
V gene: TRBV7-9
J gene: TRBJ2-1

CDR3 protein: CASSLSFQRTGPQETQYF
CDR3 DNA: TGTGCCAGCAGTTTATCATTTCAGCGGACAGGACCGCAAGAGACCCAGTACTTC
D gene: TRBD1
clone size: NA
V gene: TRBV27
J gene: TRBJ2-5

CDR3 protein: CASVIGTGAKSMKDTQYF
CDR3 DNA: TGTGCCAGCGTTATCGGGACAGGGGCGAAATCTATGAAGGATACGCAGTATTTT
D gene: TRBD1
clone size: NA
V gene: TRBV28
J gene: TRBJ2-3

CDR3 protein: CASSSRLAGLNEQFF
CDR3 DNA: TGTGCCAGCAGCTCCCGACTAGCGGGCCTCAATGAGCAGTTCTTC
D gene: TRBD2
clone size: NA
V gene: TRBV28
J gene: TRBJ2-1

CDR3 protein: CASSFIRGYGYTF
CDR3 DNA: TGCGCCAGCAGCTTCATCAGGGGTTATGGCTACACCTTC
D gene: NA
clone size: NA
V gene: TRBV5-1
J gene: TRBJ1-2

CDR3 protein: CASSPGRGVLQKTQYF
CDR3 DNA: TGTGCCAGTAGTCCCGGGCGGGGGGTACTCCAAAAGACCCAGTACTTC
D gene: TRBD2
clone size: NA
V gene: TRBV19
J gene: TRBJ2-5

CDR3 protein: CATSDVSGLRRNEQFF
CDR3 DNA: TGTGCCACCAGTGATGTTAGCGGATTGAGGAGAAATGAGCAGTTCTTC
D gene: NA
clone size: once
V gene: TRBV24-1
J gene: TRBJ2-1

CDR3 protein: CASSLFGGAISKDTQYF
CDR3 DNA: TGTGCCAGCAGCTTATTCGGGGGGGCGATTTCGAAAGATACGCAGTATTTT
D gene: TRBD2
clone size: NA
V gene: TRBV11-2
J gene: TRBJ2-3

CDR3 protein: CASSPSYTGNYNEQFF
CDR3 DNA: TGTGCCAGCAGCCCCTCTTACACAGGGAACTACAATGAGCAGTTCTTC
D gene: NA
clone size: NA
V gene: TRBV7-9
J gene: TRBJ2-1

CDR3 protein: CASSLSLGEDRGPLSGYTF
CDR3 DNA: TGTGCCAGCAGTTTATCTTTGGGGGAGGACAGGGGGCCCCTTAGTGGCTACACCTTC
D gene: TRBD1
clone size: NA
V gene: TRBV27
J gene: TRBJ1-2

CDR3 protein: CASIKRGRGLSYEQYF
CDR3 DNA: TGTGCCAGCATCAAAAGGGGCAGGGGGCTCTCCTACGAGCAGTACTTC
D gene: TRBD1
clone size: NA
V gene: TRBV27
J gene: TRBJ2-7

CDR3 protein: CASSEAVGSYQPQHF
CDR3 DNA: TGTGCCAGCAGTGAAGCGGTCGGGTCGTATCAGCCCCAGCATTTT
D gene: NA
clone size: NA
V gene: TRBV2
J gene: TRBJ1-5

CDR3 protein: CASSSAGTGGAYNYGYTF
CDR3 DNA: TGCGCCAGCAGCTCAGCCGGGACAGGGGGCGCATATAACTATGGCTACACCTTC
D gene: TRBD1
clone size: NA
V gene: TRBV5-1
J gene: TRBJ1-2

CDR3 protein: CASSYETSAYNEQFF
CDR3 DNA: TGTGCCAGCAGTTACGAGACTAGCGCGTACAATGAGCAGTTCTTC
D gene: TRBD2
clone size: NA
V gene: TRBV28
J gene: TRBJ2-1

CDR3 protein: CASRDREDLYNEQFF
CDR3 DNA: TGTGCCAGCAGGGACAGGGAGGACTTATACAATGAGCAGTTCTTC
D gene: TRBD1
clone size: NA
V gene: TRBV6-5
J gene: TRBJ2-1

CDR3 protein: CASSLGTGSLYNEQFF
CDR3 DNA: TGCGCCAGCAGCCTGGGGACAGGGTCTCTGTACAATGAGCAGTTCTTC
D gene: TRBD1
clone size: NA
V gene: TRBV5-1
J gene: TRBJ2-1

CDR3 protein: CASSLGRGRNEKLFF
CDR3 DNA: TGTGCCAGCAGCTTAGGGAGGGGGCGTAATGAAAAACTGTTTTTT
D gene: TRBD1
clone size: NA
V gene: TRBV7-2
J gene: TRBJ1-4

CDR3 protein: CASSTPGGGRRYEQYF
CDR3 DNA: TGTGCCAGCAGTACTCCGGGCGGGGGGCGACGCTACGAGCAGTACTTC
D gene: TRBD2
clone size: NA
V gene: TRBV6-2/TRBV6-3
J gene: TRBJ2-7